These 7 T cell receptor beta chains were sequenced from one sample in a study of blood T cell repertoires in COVID-19. Repertoires were generated with immunoSEQ multiplex PCR, while TCRdb's copy carries only in-frame clones and drops some. The data contain around 82,000 clones, approximately 90% of them singletons. The sequencing input was peripheral blood. These receptors came from a man aged 65 to 79 with active or convalescent COVID-19.

J is TRBJ2-3 and V is TRBV5-6; 12 bases align to TRBD2. V gave up 1 base and J gave up 6 bases; unmatched junction bases: 9. From germline, CDR1 is SGHDT and CDR2 YYEEEE. The CDR3 runs 17 residues. In nucleotides, the CDR3 is TGTGCCAGCAGCTTGTTGGCTAGCGGGGGGGAGACGGATACGCAGTATTTT. This gives the protein CASSLLASGGETDTQYF. Looking up the rest from reference TRBV5-6 and TRBJ2-3 gives the full variable domain: DAGVTQSPTHLIKTRGQQVTLRCSPKSGHDTVSWYQQALGQGPQFIFQYYEEEERQRGNFPDRFSGHQFPNYSSELNVNALLLGDSALYLCASSLLASGGETDTQYFGPGTRLTVL.

This clone occurred once. The rearrangement links TRBV6-1 to TRBJ1-3; no clear D gene. The CDR3 sequence is 15 residues long. V was pared by 2 bases and J by 0 bases, with 8 bases between. Germline CDR1 is MNHNS and CDR2 is SASEGT. CDR3 loop: CASSELPGSGNTIYF. Here the CDR3 DNA reads TGTGCCAGCAGTGAACTCCCCGGCTCTGGAAACACCATATATTTT.

The CDR3 nucleotides are TGTGCCAGCAGCTTGGGACAGGGTCAAGAGACCCAGTACTTC. Translating gives CASSLGQGQETQYF. This chain joins TRBV7-9 and TRBJ2-5; 9 positions agree with TRBD1. This CDR3 has 14 residues. Germline trimming cut 3 bases from V and 2 bases from J; bases unmatched to any gene: 1. CDR1 is SEHNR, CDR2 FQNEAQ, per germline (reference sequence). The entire variable domain, with the rest obtained from reference TRBV7-9 and TRBJ2-5, is as follows: DTGVSQNPRHKITKRGQNVTFRCDPISEHNRLYWYRQTLGQGPEFLTYFQNEAQLEKSRLLSDRFSAERPKGSFSTLEIQRTEQGDSAMYLCASSLGQGQETQYFGPGTRLLVL.

A remark on this clone: One junction end does not reproduce the germline sequence, and a read error may be involved. V usage is TRBV9 and J usage is TRBJ2-3; D not certain. This CDR3 is 15 amino acids long. Germline CDR1 reads SGDLS; CDR2 reads YYNGEE. CDR3: CASSVGAASSDTQYF. CDR3 DNA sequence: TGCGCCAGCAGCGTAGGTGCAGCGTCCTCAGATACGCAGTATTTT.

The chain joins TRBV18 to TRBJ2-3, with TRBD1 as a possible D gene (5 bases). Trimming cost V 3 bases and J 6 bases, with 13 bases left between them. Per the germline V gene, CDR1 is KGHSH and CDR2 is LQKENI. There are 14 residues in the CDR3. The CDR3 sequence is CASSPQTAADTQYF. The CDR3 nucleotides are TGTGCCAGCTCACCTCAGACAGCCGCGGATACGCAGTATTTT.

V is TRBV24-1 and J is TRBJ2-1; 11 nucleotides align to TRBD1. Germline CDR1 reads KGHDR; CDR2 reads SFDVKD. This CDR3 region has 16 residues. The ends lost 5 bases at V and 6 bases at J; junction bases unmatched: 8. CDR3 bases: TGTGCCACCAGTGCTCGGACAGGGGGCATAGGCAATGAGCAGTTCTTC. The encoded protein is CATSARTGGIGNEQFF.

As DNA, the CDR3 is TGTGCCAGCAGCCCCAGGACAGGGGAAGGAAACACCATATATTTT. Protein sequence: CASSPRTGEGNTIYF. The chain employs TRBV21-1 and TRBJ1-3; TRBD1 was called by the table and not checked on the DNA. TRBV21-1 is deemed a pseudogene. The CDR3 has 15 amino acids.